This entry describes one T cell receptor (beta chain). The CDR3 has 14 amino acids. Germline CDR1 and CDR2: MNHNY and SVGAGI (reference sequence). Trimming cost V 2 bases and J 6 bases, with 14 bases left between them. Described time point: blood 4 weeks post-SBRT, at nephrectomy. This sample's treatment: 15 Gy SBRT to primary tumor, nephrectomy 4 weeks later. The data belong to a study of radiation and T cells in renal cell carcinoma. Sequencing used immunoSEQ multiplex PCR; TCRdb keeps in-frame clones, though not all of them. The table lists roughly 58,000 clones, about 80% of them singletons. The input for sequencing was blood, taken from a patient whose treatment included radiotherapy and nephrectomy. The clonotype originates from a man in his 60s with renal cell carcinoma. The V gene is TRBV6-6, the J gene TRBJ2-7, with D possibly matching TRBD2 (6 bases). The CDR3 DNA is TGTGCCAGCAGTTACCAAGCGCAGGGAGGCGAGCAGTACTTC. It translates to CASSYQAQGGEQYF.